Listed here is a single T cell receptor (beta chain). The data were taken from a study of blood T cell repertoires in COVID-19. TCRdb keeps only in-frame clones here, not all; method: immunoSEQ multiplex PCR. The sample shows tens of thousands of clones, 70% to 90% of them seen only once. Source material: peripheral blood. The clonotype originates from a woman aged 55 to 70 with acute or convalescent COVID-19.

The CDR3 is CASSLAPGQTNTEAFF. CDR3 DNA: TGTGCCAGCAGCTTAGCACCGGGACAGACGAACACTGAAGCTTTCTTT. The chain has TRBV7-2 and TRBJ1-1; 7 nucleotides align to TRBD1. The CDR3 is 16 amino acids. The V segment lost 0 bases and the J segment 1 base; nucleotides outside the gene matches: 5. Germline-derived CDR1 and CDR2 are SGHTA and FQGNSA. The complete variable domain, with remaining parts taken from reference TRBV7-2 and TRBJ1-1, reads GAGVSQSPSNKVTEKGKDVELRCDPISGHTALYWYRQSLGQGLEFLIYFQGNSAPDKSGLPSDRFSAERTGGSVSTLTIQRTQQEDSAVYLCASSLAPGQTNTEAFFGQGTRLTVV.